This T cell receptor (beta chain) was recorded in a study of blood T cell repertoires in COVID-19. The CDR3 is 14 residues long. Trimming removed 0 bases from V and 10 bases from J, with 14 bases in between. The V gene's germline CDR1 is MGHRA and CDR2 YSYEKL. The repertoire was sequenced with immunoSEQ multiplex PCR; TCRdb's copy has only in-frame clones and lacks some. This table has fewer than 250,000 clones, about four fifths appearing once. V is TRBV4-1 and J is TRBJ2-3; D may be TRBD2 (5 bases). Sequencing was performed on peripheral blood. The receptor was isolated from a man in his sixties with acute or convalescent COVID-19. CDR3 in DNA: TGCGCCAGCAGCCAAGAACTGCAGACTACTGCGCAGTATTTT. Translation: CASSQELQTTAQYF.